This record looks at one T cell receptor (beta chain) sequence and its context. The data are from a study of blood T cell repertoires in COVID-19. Sequenced by immunoSEQ multiplex PCR; TCRdb stores in-frame clones only, minus some. The sample has about 250,000 clones, about 88% seen once; the top ten hold 2.5% to 3.5%. The length of the CDR3 is 13 residues. Trimming left V 2 bases short and J 7 bases short, with 11 bases between. Germline V gene data show CDR1 as SGHTA and CDR2 as FQGTGA. Each participant's cohort was designated according to participant-reported clinical history. The TCR was taken from a woman in her forties or fifties who had recovered from COVID-19. What was sequenced was PBMCs or T cells enriched from blood (not recorded which). This sequence joins TRBV7-3 and TRBJ2-5; perhaps TRBD2 as D (5 bases). CDR3 sequence: CASSLETRGTQYF. The CDR3 nucleotides are TGTGCCAGCAGCTTAGAAACCCGGGGGACCCAGTACTTC.